This paragraph covers one T cell receptor (beta chain) sequence. V shed 5 bases and J 6 bases; nucleotides not matched to a gene: 5. The length of the CDR3 is 14 residues. Germline values: CDR1 SGHTA, CDR2 FQGNSA. The data belong to a study of blood T cell repertoires in COVID-19. Study context: Acute-phase and convalescent COVID-19 samples originated in the United States, Italy and Spain. Sample material is recorded as cDNA or gDNA derived from T cells, B-cell-depleted T cells, or PBMCs.

Some clones are missing from TCRdb's copy, which holds only in-frame ones; the method was immunoSEQ multiplex PCR. The sample lists about 280,000 clones, 75% to 90% occurring once. The TCR was taken from a woman aged 70-85 years with COVID-19, enrolled during active disease. The genes are TRBV7-2 and TRBJ2-3; 10 bases are a match to TRBD2. The sequenced material came from peripheral blood. CDR3 in amino acids: CASSTGLAVDTQYF. The CDR3 nucleotides are TGTGCCAGCAGCACCGGACTAGCGGTTGATACGCAGTATTTT. Full variable domain (missing parts from reference TRBV7-2 and TRBJ2-3): GAGVSQSPSNKVTEKGKDVELRCDPISGHTALYWYRQSLGQGLEFLIYFQGNSAPDKSGLPSDRFSAERTGGSVSTLTIQRTQQEDSAVYLCASSTGLAVDTQYFGPGTRLTVL.